These T cell receptor beta chains were read from a single sample in a study of PD-L1 blockade in urothelial cancer. TCRdb's copy holds only in-frame clones and misses some; the assay was immunoSEQ multiplex PCR. The sample carries tens of thousands of clones, about 81% recorded once. The material sequenced was PBMCs, taken around atezolizumab (anti-PD-L1) treatment. The receptors derive from a man between 50 and 59 years old with urothelial cancer. Both conserved end residues are part of each CDR3. Fields, in order: CDR3 DNA, CDR3 protein, V gene, D gene, clone size, J gene. D genes are given only for firm matches. Some rows have no size entry. The others give once, few or many, or a class for an expanded clone.

CDR3nt: TGTGCCAGCTCCTTAACGGTGGGCTACACCTTC
CDR3aa: CASSLTVGYTF
v_gene: TRBV7-9
d_gene: .
abundance: medium-sized
j_gene: TRBJ1-2

CDR3nt: TGTGCCAGCAGCGTATCGGGGACAGGGGGCCACGAGCAGTACTTC
CDR3aa: CASSVSGTGGHEQYF
v_gene: TRBV9
d_gene: TRBD1
abundance: .
j_gene: TRBJ2-7

CDR3nt: TGCGCCAGCAGTGAGGACAGTAAGAACACTGAAGCTTTCTTT
CDR3aa: CASSEDSKNTEAFF
v_gene: TRBV10-1
d_gene: .
abundance: few
j_gene: TRBJ1-1

CDR3nt: TGTGCCAGCAGCCGGACAGGATATAGCAATCAGCCCCAGCATTTT
CDR3aa: CASSRTGYSNQPQHF
v_gene: TRBV9
d_gene: TRBD1
abundance: .
j_gene: TRBJ1-5

CDR3nt: TGTGCCAGCAGCGTAGAAACAGTCGGGGGAGGCTACACCTTC
CDR3aa: CASSVETVGGGYTF
v_gene: TRBV9
d_gene: .
abundance: .
j_gene: TRBJ1-2

CDR3nt: TGTGCCAGCAGTTACCTGCTAGCCGATACGCAGTATTTT
CDR3aa: CASSYLLADTQYF
v_gene: TRBV6-5
d_gene: .
abundance: .
j_gene: TRBJ2-3

CDR3nt: TGTGCCAGCAGCCACTTCCGGGTTAGTGAGCAGTTCTTC
CDR3aa: CASSHFRVSEQFF
v_gene: TRBV14
d_gene: .
abundance: few
j_gene: TRBJ2-1

CDR3nt: TGTGCCAGCAGTTTATCCGGGACAACGCGGCGGGTTACGCAGTATTTT
CDR3aa: CASSLSGTTRRVTQYF
v_gene: TRBV27
d_gene: .
abundance: .
j_gene: TRBJ2-3

CDR3nt: TGTGCCAGCAGTGAAGCGGAGAAACTAGCGGGGCCCACAGATACGCAGTATTTT
CDR3aa: CASSEAEKLAGPTDTQYF
v_gene: TRBV6-1
d_gene: TRBD2
abundance: .
j_gene: TRBJ2-3

CDR3nt: TGTGCCAGCAGCTCCACAACTAGCGGGAGGGCGAATGAGCAGTTCTTC
CDR3aa: CASSSTTSGRANEQFF
v_gene: TRBV11-2
d_gene: TRBD2
abundance: .
j_gene: TRBJ2-1

CDR3nt: TGTGCCAGCAGTGAAGCGGGCCAGCCCACAGATACGCAGTATTTT
CDR3aa: CASSEAGQPTDTQYF
v_gene: TRBV6-1
d_gene: .
abundance: .
j_gene: TRBJ2-3